This passage covers 18 T cell receptor beta chains from one sample sequenced in a study of blood T cell repertoires in COVID-19. The assay was immunoSEQ multiplex PCR, and TCRdb's table has in-frame clones only and misses some. Seen here are some 450,000 clones, 70% to 90% observed once, and the top ten hold 0.65% to 1%. Sequences were obtained from peripheral blood. Source of these receptors: a man aged 18 to 29 with COVID-19, enrolled during active disease.

This chain links TRBV3-1 (or the pseudogene TRBV3-2) with TRBJ2-1; D gene ambiguous. Germline V gene lookup returns CDR1 LGHDT and CDR2 YNNKEL (reference sequence). Trimming left V 3 bases short and J 7 bases short, with 4 bases between. The CDR3 loop spans 11 amino acids. In nucleotides, the CDR3 is TGTGCCAGCAGCCATCTAAATGAGCAGTTCTTC. Its protein product is CASSHLNEQFF.

This chain joins TRBV5-1 and TRBJ1-4; maybe TRBD1 (5 bases). In germline, CDR1 is SGHRS, CDR2 YFSETQ. This CDR3 comprises 15 residues. The ends were cut back, 2 bases at V and 0 bases at J, with 8 bases in the middle. The CDR3 region is CASSFQGATNEKLFF. Here the CDR3 DNA reads TGCGCCAGCAGCTTCCAGGGTGCAACTAATGAAAAACTGTTTTTT.

V and J are TRBV5-4 and TRBJ2-7; TRBD2 is a possible D gene (6 bases). This CDR3 is 15 amino acids long. Germline lookup yields CDR1 SGHNT and CDR2 YYREEE (reference sequence). The ends were cut back, 4 bases at V and 6 bases at J, with 20 bases in the middle. Here the CDR3 reads CASSPGGGITGEQYF. The CDR3 region has the DNA TGTGCCAGCAGCCCGGGTGGCGGGATCACTGGCGAGCAGTACTTC.

The gene calls are TRBV7-8 and TRBJ1-1, with D hard to call. Trimming left V 3 bases short and J 5 bases short, with 13 bases between. CDR3 length equals 14 residues. Germline V gene sequence: CDR1 SGHVS, CDR2 FQNEAQ. The CDR3 region is CASSFNRAETEAFF. In nucleotides, the CDR3 is TGTGCCAGCAGCTTCAATCGAGCGGAGACTGAAGCTTTCTTT.

The gene calls are TRBV5-4 and TRBJ2-2, with D perhaps TRBD1 (5 bases). The CDR3 runs 17 residues. Trimming took 2 bases from V and 2 from J, leaving 16 bases between them. Per the germline V gene, CDR1 is SGHNT and CDR2 is YYREEE (reference sequence). Written as DNA, the CDR3 is TGTGCCAGCAGCTTCTTGGCCTCAGGGTCCAACACCGGGGAGCTGTTTTTT. Its protein is CASSFLASGSNTGELFF. The entire variable domain, with the rest obtained from reference TRBV5-4 and TRBJ2-2, is as follows: ETGVTQSPTHLIKTRGQQVTLRCSSQSGHNTVSWYQQALGQGPQFIFQYYREEENGRGNFPPRFSGLQFPNYSSELNVNALELDDSALYLCASSFLASGSNTGELFFGEGSRLTVL.

The genes are TRBV7-9 and TRBJ2-3; D unclear. The CDR3 has 12 amino acids. Deletions cut 2 bases from V and 2 bases from J, with 2 bases between. The germline gives CDR1 SEHNR, CDR2 FQNEAQ (reference sequence). CDR3 amino acids: CASSLLTDTQYF. CDR3 nucleotides: TGTGCCAGCAGCTTACTCACAGATACGCAGTATTTT. The full variable domain, rest sourced from reference TRBV7-9 and TRBJ2-3, is DTGVSQNPRHKITKRGQNVTFRCDPISEHNRLYWYRQTLGQGPEFLTYFQNEAQLEKSRLLSDRFSAERPKGSFSTLEIQRTEQGDSAMYLCASSLLTDTQYFGPGTRLTVL.

The chain uses TRBV9 and TRBJ1-1; D gene ambiguous. Germline V gene sequence: CDR1 SGDLS, CDR2 YYNGEE. The CDR3 covers 14 residues. Trimming stripped 0 bases from V and 2 bases from J, with 8 bases between. CDR3 in amino acids: CASSVAGSNTEAFF. CDR3 DNA sequence: TGTGCCAGCAGCGTAGCGGGGTCCAACACTGAAGCTTTCTTT. Variable domain in full (rest from reference TRBV9 and TRBJ1-1): DSGVTQTPKHLITATGQRVTLRCSPRSGDLSVYWYQQSLDQGLQFLIQYYNGEERAKGNILERFSAQQFPDLHSELNLSSLELGDSALYFCASSVAGSNTEAFFGQGTRLTVV.

The chain is built from TRBV2 and TRBJ2-5; no reliable D call. Germline lookup yields CDR1 SNHLY and CDR2 FYNNEI. CDR3 length: 14 amino acids. V shed 5 bases and J shed 0 bases, with 10 bases lying between them. The CDR3 region has the DNA TGTGCCAGCAGTTTCCAGAAGTACCAAGAGACCCAGTACTTC. Its protein product is CASSFQKYQETQYF.

The gene calls are TRBV12-5 and TRBJ2-7, with TRBD2 as a possible D gene (5 bases). Trimming pared 4 bases from V and 3 bases from J, leaving 16 bases between. There are 15 residues in the CDR3. Germline values: CDR1 LGHNT, CDR2 FRNRAP. The CDR3, as DNA: TGTGCTAGTGGTTCCTCCGGACGGGGTATCTACGAGCAGTACTTC. Translation gives CASGSSGRGIYEQYF.

This sequence joins TRBV9 and TRBJ2-2, with a tentative D call TRBD1 (6 bases). From germline, CDR1 is SGDLS and CDR2 YYNGEE. CDR3 length equals 16 residues. With 1 base removed from V and 4 bases from J, the gap between germline ends came to 14 bases. CDR3 amino acids: CASSVIARGGTGELFF. The CDR3 region has the DNA TGTGCCAGCAGCGTAATCGCCAGAGGGGGCACCGGGGAGCTGTTTTTT. The variable domain in full, with the rest retrieved from reference TRBV9 and TRBJ2-2, is DSGVTQTPKHLITATGQRVTLRCSPRSGDLSVYWYQQSLDQGLQFLIQYYNGEERAKGNILERFSAQQFPDLHSELNLSSLELGDSALYFCASSVIARGGTGELFFGEGSRLTVL.

The rearrangement uses TRBV11-3 and TRBJ1-4, with 8 nucleotides matching TRBD1. The CDR3 has 14 amino acids. Germline CDR1 and CDR2: SGHNT and YENEEA. V shed 5 bases and J 8 bases; nucleotides not matched to a gene: 7. The CDR3 protein is CASSPQGAGEKLFF. The DNA of the CDR3 is TGTGCCAGCAGCCCGCAGGGGGCGGGGGAAAAACTGTTTTTT.

The chain joins TRBV3-1 (or the pseudogene TRBV3-2) to TRBJ2-5; D unresolved. V was shortened by 4 bases and J by 7 bases, with 10 bases between the two germline ends. Per germline, CDR1 LGHDT and CDR2 YNNKEL (reference sequence). This CDR3 is built from 12 residues. The CDR3 bases are TGTGCCAGCAGCCGGGCAGTCGGGACCCAGTACTTC. Encoded protein: CASSRAVGTQYF.

The chain combines TRBV10-3 with TRBJ2-7; the D gene is possibly TRBD2 (6 bases). Germline V gene sequence: CDR1 ENHRY, CDR2 SYGVKD. V lost 10 bases and J 3 bases, leaving 16 bases between the germline ends. The CDR3 runs to 13 residues. The DNA of the CDR3 is TGTGCCACCTCGGGCGGGGAGAACTACGAGCAGTACTTC. Amino acids: CATSGGENYEQYF.

The V gene is TRBV19, the J gene TRBJ1-6; 8 bases fit TRBD1. This CDR3 spans 16 amino acids. The junction had 7 bases not matched to a gene; V was cut back by 2 bases and J by 7 bases. Germline values: CDR1 LNHDA, CDR2 SQIVND (reference sequence). The CDR3 reads CASSIRDGQGNSPLHF. CDR3 DNA: TGTGCCAGTAGTATAAGAGACGGACAGGGAAATTCACCCCTCCACTTT. Drawing the rest from reference TRBV19 and TRBJ1-6, the complete variable domain is DGGITQSPKYLFRKEGQNVTLSCEQNLNHDAMYWYRQDPGQGLRLIYYSQIVNDFQKGDIAEGYSVSREKKESFPLTVTSAQKNPTAFYLCASSIRDGQGNSPLHFGNGTRLTVT.

This clone was observed once. This rearrangement joins TRBV11-1 to TRBJ2-1; 8 bases fit TRBD1. J gave up 8 bases and V 2 bases, and 11 bases lay outside the gene matches. Per the germline V gene, CDR1 is SGHAT and CDR2 is FQDESV (reference sequence). This CDR3 has 16 residues. The CDR3 DNA follows: TGTGCCAGCAGCTTACCTCGGACAGGGAAGAATCATGAGCAGTTCTTC. Amino acids: CASSLPRTGKNHEQFF.

The chain combines TRBV11-2 with TRBJ1-6, with 8 bases identical to TRBD1. Unmatched junction bases numbered 3, after V lost 6 bases and J lost 5 bases. This CDR3 comprises 14 residues. The V gene's germline CDR1 is SGHAT and CDR2 FQNNGV. CDR3 sequence: CASSRDRHNSPLHF. Here the CDR3 DNA reads TGTGCCAGCAGTCGGGACAGGCATAATTCACCCCTCCACTTT.

The chain couples TRBV12-5 to TRBJ2-7; D might be TRBD2 (5 bases). The germline CDR1 and CDR2 sequences are LGHNT and FRNRAP. V was clipped by 1 base and J by 6 bases, with 10 bases between them. This CDR3 contains 13 residues. CDR3: CASGLGGSGEQYF. As DNA, the CDR3 is TGTGCTAGTGGTTTGGGAGGGTCGGGCGAGCAGTACTTC.

This chain uses TRBV20-1 with TRBJ2-1, with 7 bases lining up with TRBD2. The germline V gene encodes CDR1 DFQATT and CDR2 SNEGSKA (reference sequence). Losses at the gene ends were 3 bases for V and 7 bases for J; bases not matched to a gene: 9. CDR3 length: 14 amino acids. The CDR3 loop is CSASERRENNEQFF. The CDR3 DNA sequence: TGCAGTGCTAGTGAAAGGCGGGAGAATAATGAGCAGTTCTTC.